The present TCR beta chain was sequenced within a study of T cells after yellow fever vaccination (dated by TCRdb to about 2019). Notes on the research overall: The SMART-Seq v4 Ultra Low Input RNA kit was used to prepare libraries from fractions with low cell numbers. To follow T-cell clones before and after both primary and booster YFV17D yellow fever vaccination, bulk TCR alpha and beta repertoires underwent longitudinal sequencing. The cohort comprised two healthy male donors, one aged 18 to 29 and one aged 30 to 39 years. Blood samples were taken at several timepoints before and after primary and secondary immunization, and bulk PBMC replicates and cell subsets were isolated. Beyond this particular receptor, the publication reports: FACS-sorted repertoires could contain abundant contaminating clonotypes from the bulk population, so computational filtering was required. The study included only two donors, which limits how far the findings can be generalized. Most clones expanded after primary vaccination were re-detected after the booster (96% of CD4 and around nine tenths of CD8), suggesting broad memory maintenance. A small fraction of clonotypes showed up in both the CD4 and CD8 compartments, probably as a result of convergent recombination. Compared with the primary T-cell response, the secondary T-cell response was faster but weaker, reaching its peak on day 5 rather than on day 15.

In light of the paper, this sample's treatment or condition label describes: live attenuated yellow fever vaccine strain. PBMCs were isolated from peripheral blood using a standard Ficoll-Paque protocol. Dynabeads CD4 and CD8 positive selection kits were used to isolate the CD4 and CD8 T-cell fractions. TriZol was used to extract RNA from bulk PBMCs, from CD4 and CD8 fractions, and from dextramer-positive and dextramer-negative fractions. A few counts support this clonotype. The antigen it recognizes is unknown. The input lacks base qualities; no much larger clone sits a single base away. The sample was run on an Illumina NovaSeq 6000. TCR cDNA was synthesized by 5'RACE template switching, which introduced a universal primer site and unique molecular identifiers. cDNA synthesis was primed from both the TCR alpha and TCR beta constant segments. Library amplification involved two PCR steps, and the second step added sample barcodes and sequencing adapters. Sequencing of libraries was done on Illumina HiSeq 2500 (2x100 bp) or NovaSeq (2x150 bp). From the authors' description of their analysis: MIGEC handled demultiplexing of reads and collapsing into UMI consensus sequences, while MiXCR performed V(D)J alignment. Clonotypes responding to the vaccine were identified with edgeR on replicate PBMC samples, with the criteria of FDR below 0.01 and a log2 fold change above 5 up to day 15. Bulk clonotypes were assigned CD4 or CD8 identity according to which sequenced CD4 or CD8 repertoire held them at higher abundance. TCRdb passed the public sequencing reads through fastp at Q25 and MiXCR, retaining productive beta sequences. One record per CDR3 amino acid sequence lists the most common genes and DNA. None of the V and J calls come from the authors' own analysis; TCRdb made them. This sample lists 250,000 to 300,000 distinct CDR3 sequences; roughly 5.2% were detected once. In total, the top ten clones hold approximately 3.5% of the sample.

This sequence was found in a young man who received the YFV17D yellow fever vaccine. Source: CD4+ T cells sorted from PBMCs, taken on the day of the yellow fever booster vaccination.

The CDR3 loop reads CASKEGIPMNTEAFF. The DNA reads TGTGCCAGCAAAGAGGGAATCCCCATGAACACTGAAGCTTTCTTT. The rearranged segments are TRBV6-6 and TRBJ1-1, with the D gene call left open. Looking up the germline V gene (reference sequence) yields CDR1 MNHNY and CDR2 SVGAGI. The cysteine opens and the phenylalanine closes a CDR3 of 15 amino acids. Here the CDR3 DNA is all that survives: 45 bases in frame from base 1. A distance of 15 bases separates the germline ends of V and J, which lose 7 bases and 0 bases respectively.